Presented here are 15 T cell receptor beta chains from one specimen sequenced in a study of T cells in Graves' hyperthyroidism and ophthalmopathy. TCR beta CDR3 regions were amplified from RNA transcripts. Carried out on the TCR CDR3, a first-round RT-PCR used the HTBI primer set. TCRdb called the multiplex PCR reads again in MiXCR, with one record for every CDR3 protein. The sample has some 510,000 distinct CDR3 sequences; 20% to 25% are singletons. Sequencing was done on a sample of blood. Source of these receptors: a man aged 18-30 years with Graves' hyperthyroidism.

In its sample, this clonotype was seen many times. The chain uses TRBV11-2 and TRBJ2-7; D remains unclear. V was shortened by 3 bases and J by 3 bases, with 9 bases between the two germline ends. The CDR3 is 13 amino acids. Germline V gene sequence: CDR1 SGHAT, CDR2 FQNNGV. CDR3 coding DNA: TGTGCCAGCAGCTTTGGCAGAAACTACGAGCAGTACTTC. Translating gives CASSFGRNYEQYF.

This clonotype was detected many times. The rearrangement joins TRBV6-2 or TRBV6-3 to TRBJ2-7; a possible D gene is TRBD2 (6 bases). Per germline, CDR1 MNHEY and CDR2 SVGEGT. V lost 7 bases and J 3 bases, leaving 7 bases between the germline ends. The CDR3 sequence is 11 residues long. The CDR3 coding sequence is TGTGCCAGCACAGCGGGCTACGAGCAGTACTTC. Its translation is CASTAGYEQYF.

This clonotype came up many times. CDR3 sequence (DNA): TGTGCCAGCAGTTTGGCCCGGGGTGACTATGGCTACACCTTC. Its translation is CASSLARGDYGYTF. The chain carries TRBV28 and TRBJ1-2; D is ambiguous. Trimming left V 3 bases short and J 3 bases short, with 11 bases between. Germline V gene data show CDR1 as MDHEN and CDR2 as SYDVKM. The CDR3 is made up of 14 amino acids.

The rearrangement joins TRBV5-1 to TRBJ2-5; 8 positions match TRBD2. This CDR3 region has 16 residues. The germline CDR1 and CDR2 sequences are SGHRS and YFSETQ. V shed 3 bases and J 4 bases; nucleotides not matched to a gene: 11. CDR3 sequence: CASSYTSAGAGETQYF. The CDR3 nucleotides read TGCGCCAGCAGCTATACCTCAGCGGGGGCAGGAGAGACCCAGTACTTC.

The sample holds many counts of this clonotype. CDR3 region: CASRQTGNQPQHF. CDR3 nucleotides: TGTGCCAGCAGACAAACGGGTAATCAGCCCCAGCATTTT. The chain combines TRBV12-3 or TRBV12-4 with TRBJ1-5, with D unclear. Trimming stripped 6 bases from V and 4 bases from J, with 10 bases between. The CDR3 totals 13 residues.

This clonotype was detected only a few times. This chain uses TRBV11-3 with TRBJ2-5; 7 bases line up with TRBD1. The CDR3 has 14 residues. J was trimmed by 5 bases and V by 5 bases; bases with no gene match: 8. Looked up from germline, CDR1 is SGHNT and CDR2 is YENEEA. CDR3 sequence reads: CASSKNRGDETQYF. The DNA of the CDR3 is TGTGCCAGCAGCAAAAACAGGGGCGACGAGACCCAGTACTTC.

This chain joins TRBV24-1 and TRBJ2-5; D is undetermined. Trimming shortened V by 9 bases and J by 0 bases, and 16 bases separated the two germline ends. Germline V gene sequence: CDR1 KGHDR, CDR2 SFDVKD. The CDR3 totals 15 residues. This CDR3 is CATSTTGGYQETQYF. The CDR3 region has the DNA TGTGCCACCTCTACGACTGGCGGATACCAAGAGACCCAGTACTTC.

This clonotype was detected only a few times. V is TRBV6-5 and J is TRBJ1-1; unclear D gene. Germline CDR1 MNHEY, CDR2 SVGAGI. The CDR3 contains 15 residues. Trimming took off 2 bases at V and 1 base at J, with 11 bases between the two ends. The CDR3 sequence: CASSYGQGRNTEAFF. CDR3 bases: TGTGCCAGCAGTTACGGGCAAGGACGGAACACTGAAGCTTTCTTT.

The DNA for the CDR3 is TGTGCCAGCAGTTTGGGACGCACAGATACGCAGTATTTT. Amino acids: CASSLGRTDTQYF. V usage is TRBV12-3 or TRBV12-4 and J usage is TRBJ2-3; the D gene could be TRBD1 or TRBD2 (5 bases each). Trimming pared 3 bases from V and 1 base from J, leaving 5 bases between. The CDR3 is made up of 13 amino acids.

This clonotype was detected many times. This chain connects TRBV5-1 to TRBJ2-2; D gene uncertain. Per germline, CDR1 SGHRS and CDR2 YFSETQ. V dropped 4 bases and J dropped 0 bases, with 7 bases sitting between them. CDR3 length: 14 residues. The DNA for the CDR3 is TGCGCCAGCAGCGGCTTCCCGAACACCGGGGAGCTGTTTTTT. Amino acids: CASSGFPNTGELFF.

Worth noting for this clonotype: A read error may be the cause here, since a much bigger clone is one base away. The gene calls are TRBV30 and TRBJ1-1; D remains ambiguous. In germline, CDR1 is GTSNPN, CDR2 SVGIG (reference sequence). This CDR3 is 13 amino acids long. CDR3 DNA sequence: TGTGCCTGGAGCCATAGGTATGGAACTGAAGCTCTCTTT. Translating it yields CAWSHRYGTEALF.

Of note for this clonotype: At one boundary the junction diverges from the germline segment, which might be a read error. The chain is built from TRBV7-2 and TRBJ1-5, with D possibly TRBD1 on 5 matching bases. Germline V gene data show CDR1 as SGHTA and CDR2 as FQGNSA. The CDR3 runs to 15 residues. For the CDR3, the DNA is TGTGCCAGCAGCTCCGGGACTTCCAGCAATCATCCCCAGCATTTT. This encodes CASSSGTSSNHPQHF.

This clonotype has more than one count but fewer than ten. The chain carries TRBV30 and TRBJ1-2; the D is unclear. Germline CDR1 reads GTSNPN; CDR2 reads SVGIG (reference sequence). Between the trimmed V and J ends, which lost 2 bases and 8 bases, there was a span of 15 bases. CDR3 length: 13 residues. In DNA form, the CDR3 reads TGTGCCTGGAGTCAAGGCCCCATGGGGGGCTACACCTTC. Translating gives CAWSQGPMGGYTF.

This clonotype was counted many times. The rearrangement uses TRBV19 and TRBJ2-2, with unresolved D. This CDR3 spans 13 amino acids. The V gene's germline CDR1 is LNHDA and CDR2 SQIVND (reference sequence). V shed 6 bases and J shed 2 bases, with 7 bases lying between them. CDR3 DNA sequence: TGTGCCAGTAGACGAGCTAACACCGGGGAGCTGTTTTTT. Amino acid sequence: CASRRANTGELFF.

V is TRBV20-1 and J is TRBJ1-2; the match to TRBD1 covers 8 bases. The CDR3 is made up of 14 amino acids. The trim removed 3 bases at V and 4 bases at J, leaving 7 bases unmatched. The germline CDR1 and CDR2 sequences are DFQATT and SNEGSKA (reference sequence). The CDR3 region is CSASPQGASYGYTF. The CDR3 coding sequence is TGCAGTGCTAGTCCCCAGGGGGCCAGCTATGGCTACACCTTC.